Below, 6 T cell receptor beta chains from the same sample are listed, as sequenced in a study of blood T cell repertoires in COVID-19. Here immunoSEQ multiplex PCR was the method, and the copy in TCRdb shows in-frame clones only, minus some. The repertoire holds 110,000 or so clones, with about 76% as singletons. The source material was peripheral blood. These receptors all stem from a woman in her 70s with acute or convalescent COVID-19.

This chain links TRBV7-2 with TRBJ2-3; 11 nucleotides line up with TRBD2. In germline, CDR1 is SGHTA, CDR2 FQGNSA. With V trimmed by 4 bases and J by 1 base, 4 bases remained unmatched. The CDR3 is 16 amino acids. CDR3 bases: TGTGCCAGCAGCTCCATTAGCGGGGGGGGCACAGATACGCAGTATTTT. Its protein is CASSSISGGGTDTQYF. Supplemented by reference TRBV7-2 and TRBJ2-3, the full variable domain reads GAGVSQSPSNKVTEKGKDVELRCDPISGHTALYWYRQSLGQGLEFLIYFQGNSAPDKSGLPSDRFSAERTGGSVSTLTIQRTQQEDSAVYLCASSSISGGGTDTQYFGPGTRLTVL.

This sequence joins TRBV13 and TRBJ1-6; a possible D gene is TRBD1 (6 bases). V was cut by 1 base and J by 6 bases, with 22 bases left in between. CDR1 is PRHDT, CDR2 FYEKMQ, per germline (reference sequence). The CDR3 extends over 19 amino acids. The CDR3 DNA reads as TGTGCCAGCAGCTTAGTGGGATCGCAGGGGAAGAGGGTTAATTCACCCCTCCACTTT. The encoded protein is CASSLVGSQGKRVNSPLHF.

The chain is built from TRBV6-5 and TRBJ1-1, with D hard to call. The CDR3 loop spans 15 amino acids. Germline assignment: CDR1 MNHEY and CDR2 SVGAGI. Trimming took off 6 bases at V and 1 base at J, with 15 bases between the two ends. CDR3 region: CASSPIPGGNTEAFF. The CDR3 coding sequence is TGTGCCAGCAGCCCCATTCCGGGAGGGAACACTGAAGCTTTCTTT.

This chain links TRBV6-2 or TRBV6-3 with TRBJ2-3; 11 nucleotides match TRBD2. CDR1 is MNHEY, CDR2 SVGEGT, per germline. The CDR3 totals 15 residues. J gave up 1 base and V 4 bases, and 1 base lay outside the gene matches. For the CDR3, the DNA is TGTGCCAGCAGTTGGACTAGCGGGCGCACAGATACGCAGTATTTT. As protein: CASSWTSGRTDTQYF.

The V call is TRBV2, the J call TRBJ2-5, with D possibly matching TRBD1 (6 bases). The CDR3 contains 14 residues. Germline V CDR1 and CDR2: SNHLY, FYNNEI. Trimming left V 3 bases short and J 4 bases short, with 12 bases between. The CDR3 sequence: CASSEAGVGETQYF. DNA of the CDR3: TGTGCCAGCAGTGAGGCAGGGGTTGGAGAGACCCAGTACTTC.

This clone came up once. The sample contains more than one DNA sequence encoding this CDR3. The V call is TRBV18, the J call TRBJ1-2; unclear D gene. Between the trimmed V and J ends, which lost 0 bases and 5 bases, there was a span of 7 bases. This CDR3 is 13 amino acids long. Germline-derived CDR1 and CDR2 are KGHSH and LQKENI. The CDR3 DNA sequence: TGTGCCAGCTCACCACCGTCCAAATATGGCTACACCTTC. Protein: CASSPPSKYGYTF.